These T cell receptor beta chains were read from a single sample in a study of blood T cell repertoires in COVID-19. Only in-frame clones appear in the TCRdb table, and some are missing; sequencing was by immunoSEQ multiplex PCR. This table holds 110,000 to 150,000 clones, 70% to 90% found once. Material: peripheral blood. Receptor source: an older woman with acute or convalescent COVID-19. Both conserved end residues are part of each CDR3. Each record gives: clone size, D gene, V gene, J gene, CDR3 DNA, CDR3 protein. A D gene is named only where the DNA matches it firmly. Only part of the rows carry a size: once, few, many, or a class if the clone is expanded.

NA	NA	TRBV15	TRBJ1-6	TGTGCCACCAGCAGAGACAGGAATTCACCCCTCCACTTT	CATSRDRNSPLHF
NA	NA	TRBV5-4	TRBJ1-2	TGTGCCAGCAGTGCCGGGACTGAAACGTATGGCTACACCTTC	CASSAGTETYGYTF
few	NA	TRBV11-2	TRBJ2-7	TGTGCCAGCAGCTTAGTGGCGGTGACCTACGAGCAGTACTTC	CASSLVAVTYEQYF
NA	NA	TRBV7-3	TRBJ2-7	TGTGCCAGCAGCTCCTGGGCCGAGCAGTACTTC	CASSSWAEQYF
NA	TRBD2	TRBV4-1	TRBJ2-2	TGCGCCAGCAGCCAAGGGGGGCGGGGGGCGAACACCGGGGAGCTGTTTTTT	CASSQGGRGANTGELFF
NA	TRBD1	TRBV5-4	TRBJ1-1	TGTGCCAGCAGCAACCAGGGGGCGGGCACTGAAGCTTTCTTT	CASSNQGAGTEAFF
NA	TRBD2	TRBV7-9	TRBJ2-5	TGTGCCAGCAGCTCCGCGCGGCTAGCGGGGGGAGAGACCCAGTACTTC	CASSSARLAGGETQYF
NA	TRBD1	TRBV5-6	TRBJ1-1	TGTGCCAGCAGGTTTACCCAGACAGGGAAACGACTGAACACTGAAGCTTTCTTT	CASRFTQTGKRLNTEAFF
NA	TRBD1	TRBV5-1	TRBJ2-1	TGCGCCAGCAGCTGGGGGACAGGGGTTATAGACAATGAGCAGTTCTTC	CASSWGTGVIDNEQFF
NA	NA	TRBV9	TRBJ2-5	TGTGCCAGCAGCGTAAGCCCCAAAGAGACCCAGTACTTC	CASSVSPKETQYF
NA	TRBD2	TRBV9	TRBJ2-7	TGTGCCAGCAGCGCCGGCCTACTAGCGGCCTACGAGCAGTACTTC	CASSAGLLAAYEQYF
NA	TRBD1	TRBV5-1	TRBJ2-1	TGCGCCAGCAGCTCCGGGACAGGGGTGGGTGAGCAGTTCTTC	CASSSGTGVGEQFF
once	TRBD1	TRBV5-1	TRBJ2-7	TGCGCCAGCAGCTGGGACAGTGGATCCTACGAGCAGTACTTC	CASSWDSGSYEQYF
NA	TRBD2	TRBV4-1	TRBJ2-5	TGCGCCAGCAGCCAAGGGCCAGCGGGGGTTCAAGAGACCCAGTACTTC	CASSQGPAGVQETQYF
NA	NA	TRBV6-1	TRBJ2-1	TGTGCCAGCAGTGAAGGGCAGGGGCCTTACAATGAGCAGTTCTTC	CASSEGQGPYNEQFF
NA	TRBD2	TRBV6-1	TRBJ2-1	TGTGCCAGCAGTGAAGTCGGGGGGGGAAGGTCTGAGCAGTTCTTC	CASSEVGGGRSEQFF
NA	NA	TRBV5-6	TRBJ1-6	TGTGCCAGCAAACCGGGCAGGGACTATAATTCACCCCTCCACTTT	CASKPGRDYNSPLHF
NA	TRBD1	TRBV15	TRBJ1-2	TGTGCCACCAGCAGAGACCAACAGGGGGACTATGGCTACACCTTC	CATSRDQQGDYGYTF
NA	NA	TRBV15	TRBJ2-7	TGTGCCACCAGCCCCCTCAGGGGCAGCTCCTACGAGCAGTACTTC	CATSPLRGSSYEQYF
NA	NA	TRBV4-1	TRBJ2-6	TGCGCCAGCAGCCTGTCCGAACAGGTTCGAGGGGCCAACGTCCTGACTTTC	CASSLSEQVRGANVLTF
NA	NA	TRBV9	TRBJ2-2	TGTGCCAGCAGCTCACCGGGCACCGGGGAGCTGTTTTTT	CASSSPGTGELFF
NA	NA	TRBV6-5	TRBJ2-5	TGTGCCAGCAGTTACGATAGGACAGCTCAAGAGACCCAGTACTTC	CASSYDRTAQETQYF
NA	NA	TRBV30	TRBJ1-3	TGTGCCTGGAGCCGGAGCTGGTCCCCGCCGATAGACACCATATATTTT	CAWSRSWSPPIDTIYF
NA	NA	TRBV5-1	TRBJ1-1	TGCGCCAGCAGCTTGGAGGGGGTGGGCCCTGAAGCTTTCTTT	CASSLEGVGPEAFF
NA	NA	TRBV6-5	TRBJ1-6	TGTGCCAGCCGAGAGGGAGCGGGTTGGAATTCACCCCTCCACTTT	CASREGAGWNSPLHF
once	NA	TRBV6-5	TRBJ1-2	TGTGCCAGCAGAACAGGGATCTATGGCTACACCTTC	CASRTGIYGYTF
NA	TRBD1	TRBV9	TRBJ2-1	TGTGCCAGCAGCGTAGGGGGACAGGGGGCTTACAATGAGCAGTTCTTC	CASSVGGQGAYNEQFF
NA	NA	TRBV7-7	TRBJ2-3	TGTGCTAGCAGCTTGGGAGCCTGGTCAGATACGCAGTATTTT	CASSLGAWSDTQYF
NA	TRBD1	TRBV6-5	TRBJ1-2	TGTGCCAGCAGGGGACAGGGTCTCTATGGCTACACCTTC	CASRGQGLYGYTF
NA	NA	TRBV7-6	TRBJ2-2	TGTGCCAGCAGCTTAGTTCAGGGAACCGGGGAGCTGTTTTTT	CASSLVQGTGELFF
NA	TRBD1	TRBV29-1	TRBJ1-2	TGCAGCGTTCGACAGGGTCGAGACTATGGCTACACCTTC	CSVRQGRDYGYTF
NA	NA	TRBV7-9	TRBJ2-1	TGTGCCAGCAGCTTAGGTTGGATAGGGGTCGGCAATGAGCAGTTCTTC	CASSLGWIGVGNEQFF
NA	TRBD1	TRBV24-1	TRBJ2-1	TGTGCCACCAGTGATTTGACAGGGGCTCCCTACAATGAGCAGTTCTTC	CATSDLTGAPYNEQFF
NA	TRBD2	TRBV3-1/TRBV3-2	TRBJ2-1	TGTGCCAGCAGCCCAACTAGCGGGGGACACAATGAGCAGTTCTTC	CASSPTSGGHNEQFF
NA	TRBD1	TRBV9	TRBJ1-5	TGTGCCAGCAGCGCCGACAGGGGTCAGCCCCAGCATTTT	CASSADRGQPQHF
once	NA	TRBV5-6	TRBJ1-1	TGTGCCAGCAGCTACCCCCTCGGTGAAAGTCGCACTGAAGCTTTCTTT	CASSYPLGESRTEAFF
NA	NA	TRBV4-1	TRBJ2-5	TGCGCCAGCAGCCGCTTGCTAGGAGAGACCCAGTACTTC	CASSRLLGETQYF
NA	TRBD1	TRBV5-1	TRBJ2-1	TGCGCCAGCCTAGGGACAGGGGGTGTCAATGAGCAGTTCTTC	CASLGTGGVNEQFF
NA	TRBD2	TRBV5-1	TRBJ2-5	TGCGCCAGCAGCTTGGTGACTAGCGGGGGCCAAGGGACCCAGTACTTC	CASSLVTSGGQGTQYF
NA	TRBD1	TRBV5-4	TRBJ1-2	TGTGCCAGCAGCTTGCCGGGACAGGCAGACTATGGCTACACCTTC	CASSLPGQADYGYTF
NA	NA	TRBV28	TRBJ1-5	TGTGCCAGCAGTTTACCCCGCGGGGGTGGCAATCAGCCCCAGCATTTT	CASSLPRGGGNQPQHF
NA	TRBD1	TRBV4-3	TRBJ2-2	TGCGCCAGCAGCCACGGACAGGGATTCCCCGGGGAGCTGTTTTTT	CASSHGQGFPGELFF
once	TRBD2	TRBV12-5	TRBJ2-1	TGTGCTAGTGGTTCCCCGACCGGGACTAGCGTCGATGAGCAGTTCTTC	CASGSPTGTSVDEQFF
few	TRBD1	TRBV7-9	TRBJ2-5	TGTGCCAGCAGCTTAAAAGGGACAGGGAGTAGGCAAGAGACCCAGTACTTC	CASSLKGTGSRQETQYF
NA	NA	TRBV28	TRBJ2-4	TGTGCCAGCAGTCCAGCTAGTGTCGGGAAAGTTCAGTACTTC	CASSPASVGKVQYF